This is a list of T cell receptor beta chains from one sample in a study of memory CD4+ T cells and cytomegalovirus serostatus. Measured with immunoSEQ multiplex PCR; TCRdb has only the in-frame clones, and not every one. The table lists over 60,000 clones, more than 70% of them singletons. Source material: memory CD4+ T cells from blood. The origin of the receptors is an adult in good health and CMV-seronegative. CDR3s include the opening cysteine and the closing phenylalanine or tryptophan. Each record gives: clone size, D gene, V gene, J gene, CDR3 length, CDR3 DNA, CDR3 protein. A D gene is named only where the DNA matches it firmly. Rows give clone size only sometimes, using once, few, many, or a class for an expanded clone.

-	-	TRBV4-1	TRBJ1-2	14	TGCGCCAGCAGCCAACAGACAGCTAACTATGGCTACACCTTC	CASSQQTANYGYTF
-	-	TRBV4-1	TRBJ2-1	14	TGCGCCAGCAGCCAAGGGGCAGGCGCCTATGAGCAGTTCTTC	CASSQGAGAYEQFF
-	-	TRBV5-1	TRBJ2-5	15	TGCGCCAGCAGCCCTTCACAGGGATCCCAAGAGACCCAGTACTTC	CASSPSQGSQETQYF
-	TRBD1	TRBV4-1	TRBJ1-6	16	TGCGCCAGCAGCCAAGCAGGGGGCTCCTATAATTCACCCCTCCACTTT	CASSQAGGSYNSPLHF
-	TRBD1	TRBV6-6	TRBJ1-4	13	TGTGCCAGCAGGTCAGGGGGCAATGAAAAACTGTTTTTT	CASRSGGNEKLFF
-	TRBD2	TRBV13	TRBJ2-1	16	TGTGCCAGCAGCTTAGTGGGACTAGCGGGAGGACATGAGCAGTTCTTC	CASSLVGLAGGHEQFF
-	TRBD1	TRBV5-1	TRBJ2-2	16	TGCGCCAGCAGCTTGCAGGGACAGGGCCGCACCGGGGAGCTGTTTTTT	CASSLQGQGRTGELFF
-	-	TRBV7-9	TRBJ1-3	18	TGTGCCAGCAGCTTAATGGGTGTCTCGGGGCAGGGAGGAAACACCATATATTTT	CASSLMGVSGQGGNTIYF
-	TRBD2	TRBV7-9	TRBJ2-7	14	TGTGCCAGCACCCGGACTAGCGGGAGCGACGAGCAGTACTTC	CASTRTSGSDEQYF
-	TRBD2	TRBV18	TRBJ2-5	16	TGTGCCAGCTCACCTAAGCTAGCGGGAGTGCAAGAGACCCAGTACTTC	CASSPKLAGVQETQYF
-	-	TRBV6-6	TRBJ2-7	15	TGTGCCAGCAGTTACTCGTCAGGCCTCTCCTACGAGCAGTACTTC	CASSYSSGLSYEQYF
-	-	TRBV14	TRBJ1-1	17	TGTGCCAGCAGCCAAGATCTCTTTACAGCCATGAACACTGAAGCTTTCTTT	CASSQDLFTAMNTEAFF
-	TRBD1	TRBV29-1	TRBJ1-2	13	TGCAGCGTAGTACAGGGGGCGGGCGATGGCTACACCTTC	CSVVQGAGDGYTF
-	-	TRBV5-1	TRBJ2-7	16	TGCGCCAGCAGCCCCCAGGGTAGCGTGAGCTCCTACGAGCAGTACTTC	CASSPQGSVSSYEQYF
-	-	TRBV5-1	TRBJ1-1	15	TGCGCCAGCAGATTGGAGGTCGGGGACACTAGGGGGGCTTTCTTT	CASRLEVGDTRGAFF
-	-	TRBV18	TRBJ1-1	13	TGTGCCAGCTCACGAGGGATGGACACTGAAGCTTTCTTT	CASSRGMDTEAFF
-	-	TRBV18	TRBJ1-2	13	TGTGCCAGCTCACCGGGACTTAACTATGGCTACACCTTC	CASSPGLNYGYTF
few	-	TRBV2	TRBJ1-1	13	TGTGCCAGCATACCGGAGATGAACACTGAAGCTTTCTTT	CASIPEMNTEAFF
-	-	TRBV6-6	TRBJ1-2	13	TGTGCCAGCAGTAATTCAGGGGTGGGTGGCTACACCTTC	CASSNSGVGGYTF
once	-	TRBV2	TRBJ2-1	13	TGTGCCAGCAGTGCACTAGATAGGAATGAGCAGTTCTTC	CASSALDRNEQFF
-	-	TRBV5-1	TRBJ2-3	14	TGCGCCAGCTGGGGGGGGCAGGGCACAGATACGCAGTATTTT	CASWGGQGTDTQYF
-	TRBD1	TRBV7-9	TRBJ1-3	17	TGTGCCAGCAGCATACGGTTGGGACAGAACTCTGGAAACACCATATATTTT	CASSIRLGQNSGNTIYF
-	-	TRBV5-1	TRBJ2-2	15	TGCGCCAGCAGCCTACAGGGTATCGGGACCGGGGAGCTGTTTTTT	CASSLQGIGTGELFF
-	-	TRBV15	TRBJ1-4	15	TGTGCCACCAGCAGAGATTTACTTTCTAATGAAAAACTGTTTTTT	CATSRDLLSNEKLFF
-	-	TRBV4-2	TRBJ1-5	15	TGTGCCAGCAGCCAAGATGGACAGATCAATCAGCCCCAGCATTTT	CASSQDGQINQPQHF
-	-	TRBV6-5	TRBJ1-3	13	TGTGCCAGCAGCCCCTCGACAGGAAACACCATATATTTT	CASSPSTGNTIYF
-	-	TRBV5-8	TRBJ1-2	16	TGTGCCAGCAGCCATACCGGGACCGCAAAATCTTATGGCTACACCTTC	CASSHTGTAKSYGYTF
-	TRBD2	TRBV7-7	TRBJ2-3	16	TGTGCTAGCAGCTTAGGTCTAGCGGGGGGCACAGATACGCAGTATTTT	CASSLGLAGGTDTQYF
few	TRBD1	TRBV6-1	TRBJ2-2	15	TGTGCCAGCAAGTTGGACAGGGGGTCCACCGGGGAGCTGTTTTTT	CASKLDRGSTGELFF
-	-	TRBV6-1	TRBJ1-2	11	TGTGCCAGCAGTGAAGTTGGGGGCTACACCTTC	CASSEVGGYTF
-	TRBD2	TRBV30	TRBJ2-2	16	TGTGCCTGGGAACCCGGGACTAGCGGGAGAGTTGGGGAGCTGTTTTTT	CAWEPGTSGRVGELFF
-	TRBD2	TRBV9	TRBJ2-3	15	TGTGCCAGCAGCAAAACTAGCGGGGGCACAGATACGCAGTATTTT	CASSKTSGGTDTQYF
-	TRBD1	TRBV7-9	TRBJ1-4	15	TGTGCCAGCAGCTTAGCGCGACAGGGTAGTGAAAAACTGTTTTTT	CASSLARQGSEKLFF
-	-	TRBV29-1	TRBJ2-7	13	TGCAGCGGAATGCCCAGGGGCTCCTACGAGCAGTACTTC	CSGMPRGSYEQYF
-	-	TRBV11-3	TRBJ1-6	14	TGTGCCAGCAGCTTAGGACAGTGGGGTTCACCCCTCCACTTT	CASSLGQWGSPLHF
-	TRBD1	TRBV10-1	TRBJ2-7	14	TGCGCCAGTGCACGGGACAGGGACACCTACGAGCAGTACTTC	CASARDRDTYEQYF
-	-	TRBV5-8	TRBJ1-5	12	TGTGCCAGCAGCTTCACAAATCAGCCCCAGCATTTT	CASSFTNQPQHF
-	TRBD1	TRBV5-6	TRBJ1-5	15	TGTGCCAGCAGCCGATGGGACAGGGTGCGTCAGCCCCAGCATTTT	CASSRWDRVRQPQHF
-	-	TRBV11-2	TRBJ2-3	13	TGTGCCAGCAGCCAGGACTACACAGATACGCAGTATTTT	CASSQDYTDTQYF
-	TRBD2	TRBV10-3	TRBJ2-2	14	TGTGCCATGGGAGTAGCGGGAGCTGCCGGGGAGCTGTTTTTT	CAMGVAGAAGELFF
-	-	TRBV29-1	TRBJ1-1	12	TGCAGCGTTGAAGGGGGCAGGAATGAAGCTTTCTTT	CSVEGGRNEAFF
few	-	TRBV6-5	TRBJ1-1	15	TGTGCCAGCAGTTACTCAGGAGGGACAAGGACTGAAGCTTTCTTT	CASSYSGGTRTEAFF
-	TRBD1	TRBV6-5	TRBJ2-1	14	TGTGCCAGCAGTTACTCAGACAGGGACAATGAGCAGTTCTTC	CASSYSDRDNEQFF
few	-	TRBV7-8	TRBJ2-7	16	TGTGCCAGCAGCCAAGCCGGGCACGAGGTACTCTACGAGCAGTACTTC	CASSQAGHEVLYEQYF
-	-	TRBV2	TRBJ1-2	14	TGTGCCAGCAGGTCAGGAACGACGGGGAATGGCTACACCTTC	CASRSGTTGNGYTF
-	TRBD1	TRBV6-1	TRBJ1-5	12	TGTGCCAGTTTAGACAGGGGAAAGCCCCAGCATTTT	CASLDRGKPQHF
once	TRBD1	TRBV5-6	TRBJ2-3	14	TGTGCCAGCAGCTTAGGACAGGGGGGGAATACGCAGTATTTT	CASSLGQGGNTQYF
-	-	TRBV11-1	TRBJ2-2	16	TGTGCCAGCAGCTTACTGGGTGGGCGTCCGGGCGGGGAGCTGTTTTTT	CASSLLGGRPGGELFF
-	-	TRBV5-6	TRBJ2-3	15	TGTGCCAGCAGCTTGCGGGGTTATCTCACAGATACGCAGTATTTT	CASSLRGYLTDTQYF
-	-	TRBV29-1	TRBJ1-5	15	TGCAGCGTTGCCATCGGGGCAGCTAGCAATCAGCCCCAGCATTTT	CSVAIGAASNQPQHF